Presented here are 23 T cell receptor beta chains from one specimen sequenced in a study of T-cell memory formation after mild COVID-19. TCRdb ran MiXCR on the 5' RACE reads and lists one entry per CDR3 protein. The table lists roughly 450,000 distinct CDR3 sequences, 18% of them singletons. Sequencing was carried out using PBMCs or a T cell subset sorted from them (not recorded which). These receptors all come from an adult woman who had mild COVID-19 (a few samples of this study predate the infection). Cell type and time point are not known.

This chain joins TRBV5-5 and TRBJ1-6; D is unresolved. Trimming cost V 0 bases and J 11 bases, with 9 bases left between them. Germline V CDR1 and CDR2: SGHKS, YYEKEE (reference sequence). This CDR3 is 13 amino acids long. The CDR3: CASSLEISAPLHF. The DNA of the CDR3 is TGTGCCAGCAGCTTGGAGATTTCGGCACCCCTCCACTTT.

The V call is TRBV11-2, the J call TRBJ1-5, with a tentative D call TRBD1 (6 bases). The CDR3 totals 14 residues. CDR1 is SGHAT, CDR2 FQNNGV, per germline. V was cut by 5 bases and J by 6 bases, with 14 bases left in between. CDR3 coding DNA: TGTGCCAGCAGCCCGGGGGGGCTAGGTCAGCCCCAGCATTTT. Its translation is CASSPGGLGQPQHF.

The sample holds a few counts of this clonotype. This rearrangement joins TRBV7-6 to TRBJ2-7; 7 nucleotides agree with TRBD1. The V gene's germline CDR1 is SGHVS and CDR2 FNYEAQ. V shed 0 bases and J 4 bases; nucleotides not matched to a gene: 9. The CDR3 runs 16 residues. The CDR3 loop reads CASSLARETGTYEQYF. The CDR3 DNA is TGTGCCAGCAGCTTAGCTCGTGAGACAGGGACGTACGAGCAGTACTTC.

The chain uses TRBV29-1 and TRBJ2-3; D is tentatively TRBD1 or TRBD2 (5 bases each). Trimming took 3 bases from V and 2 from J, leaving 15 bases between them. Germline V gene sequence: CDR1 SQVTM, CDR2 ANQGSEA. The CDR3 runs to 15 residues. CDR3 nucleotide sequence: TGCAGCGTTGACGGGACGGACTTCGACACAGATACGCAGTATTTT. Protein sequence: CSVDGTDFDTDTQYF.

The chain links TRBV7-9 to TRBJ1-2; weak D call: TRBD1 (6 bases). The CDR3 spans 16 residues. CDR1 and CDR2 from the germline V gene are SEHNR and FQNEAQ (reference sequence). Trimming shortened V by 4 bases and J by 0 bases, and 15 bases separated the two germline ends. The CDR3 region is CASSYQGGTTNYGYTF. DNA of the CDR3: TGTGCCAGCAGCTATCAGGGAGGGACAACTAACTATGGCTACACCTTC.

The genes are TRBV5-1 and TRBJ2-1; 8 bases fit TRBD1. Trimming took 5 bases from V and 8 from J; bases not matched to a gene: 3. The germline gives CDR1 SGHRS, CDR2 YFSETQ. The CDR3 is made up of 12 amino acids. The CDR3 loop is CASRLTGDEQFF. For the CDR3, the DNA is TGCGCCAGCAGGCTGACAGGGGATGAGCAGTTCTTC.

This clonotype came up a few times. The V gene is TRBV5-4, the J gene TRBJ1-5; weak D call: TRBD1 (5 bases). V was clipped by 4 bases and J by 0 bases, with 8 bases between them. The CDR3 has 14 residues. CDR1 is SGHNT and CDR2 is YYREEE in the germline V gene (reference sequence). The chain's CDR3 is CASSTDISNQPQHF. CDR3 nucleotides: TGTGCCAGCAGCACGGACATTAGCAATCAGCCCCAGCATTTT. Complete variable domain (other parts from reference TRBV5-4 and TRBJ1-5): ETGVTQSPTHLIKTRGQQVTLRCSSQSGHNTVSWYQQALGQGPQFIFQYYREEENGRGNFPPRFSGLQFPNYSSELNVNALELDDSALYLCASSTDISNQPQHFGDGTRLSIL.

The chain employs TRBV6-2 or TRBV6-3 and TRBJ1-1; D remains ambiguous. The CDR3 consists of 13 residues. The V end lost 2 bases, the J end lost 0 bases, and 4 bases lay between the germline ends. The germline V gene encodes CDR1 MNHEY and CDR2 SVGEGT. The DNA for the CDR3 is TGTGCCAGCAGTTACAACGTGAACACTGAAGCTTTCTTT. This codes for CASSYNVNTEAFF.

CDR3 sequence (DNA): TGTGCCAGCAGCTTAGCGCTCGGGGGGGCCTACACAGATACGCAGTATTTT. Its translation: CASSLALGGAYTDTQYF. The V call is TRBV7-8, the J call TRBJ2-3, with 8 bases fitting TRBD2. The germline V gene encodes CDR1 SGHVS and CDR2 FQNEAQ. Losses at the gene ends were 0 bases for V and 2 bases for J; bases not matched to a gene: 7. There are 17 residues in the CDR3. Filled out from reference TRBV7-8 and TRBJ2-3, the complete variable domain reads GAGVSQSPRYKVAKRGQDVALRCDPISGHVSLFWYQQALGQGPEFLTYFQNEAQLDKSGLPSDRFFAERPEGSVSTLKIQRTQQEDSAVYLCASSLALGGAYTDTQYFGPGTRLTVL.

The rearrangement joins TRBV7-9 to TRBJ2-7, with TRBD2 matching 8 bases. The CDR3 loop spans 15 amino acids. Germline loops: CDR1 SEHNR, CDR2 FQNEAQ (reference sequence). Trimming took 5 bases from V and 4 from J; bases not matched to a gene: 10. CDR3 loop: CASSAEAGVIYEQYF. The CDR3 bases are TGTGCCAGCAGCGCTGAAGCGGGAGTTATATACGAGCAGTACTTC.

The rearrangement links TRBV10-3 to TRBJ2-7; D perhaps matches TRBD2 (6 bases). Trimming stripped 3 bases from V and 3 bases from J, with 9 bases between. The germline CDR1 and CDR2 sequences are ENHRY and SYGVKD. The CDR3 runs 13 residues. The CDR3 reads CAISDEDYYEQYF. CDR3 DNA sequence: TGTGCCATCAGTGATGAGGACTACTACGAGCAGTACTTC.

This chain uses TRBV9 with TRBJ1-5; unclear D gene. Germline CDR1 and CDR2: SGDLS and YYNGEE. The CDR3 is 14 amino acids. V lost 3 bases to trimming and J lost 2 bases, with 9 bases between them. The CDR3, as DNA: TGTGCCAGCAGCGAGGACGGAGGCAATCAGCCCCAGCATTTT. Its protein is CASSEDGGNQPQHF.

This clonotype was observed a handful of times. This chain links TRBV20-1 with TRBJ2-7, with D perhaps TRBD1 or TRBD2 (5 bases each). CDR3 length: 14 amino acids. Germline CDR1 reads DFQATT; CDR2 reads SNEGSKA (reference sequence). The V and J ends lost 6 bases and 3 bases respectively, with 18 bases between them. CDR3: CSAWEGTGNYEQYF. CDR3 sequence (DNA): TGCAGTGCGTGGGAAGGGACGGGAAACTACGAGCAGTACTTC.

V is TRBV6-6 and J is TRBJ2-7; no clear D gene. The germline V gene has CDR1 MNHNY and CDR2 SVGAGI (reference sequence). This CDR3 is 16 amino acids long. With 2 bases removed from V and 2 bases from J, the gap between germline ends came to 16 bases. The CDR3 is CASSYRSPGEAYEQYF. CDR3 in DNA: TGTGCCAGCAGTTACCGTTCCCCAGGCGAGGCCTACGAGCAGTACTTC.

This clonotype was detected only once. The V and J genes are TRBV20-1 and TRBJ1-1; D is ambiguous. The CDR3 runs to 15 residues. Deletions cut 1 base from V and 5 bases from J, with 17 bases between. The germline V gene encodes CDR1 DFQATT and CDR2 SNEGSKA (reference sequence). As DNA, the CDR3 is TGCAGTGCTAGAGCAGGTGGGGTTGCTAGGACTGAAGCTTTCTTT. Amino acids: CSARAGGVARTEAFF.

V is TRBV5-4 and J is TRBJ2-3; D might be TRBD1 or TRBD2, each matching 5 bases. The CDR3 extends over 16 amino acids. CDR1 and CDR2 (germline): SGHNT, YYREEE (reference sequence). V shed 0 bases and J shed 6 bases, with 17 bases lying between them. The CDR3 DNA reads as TGTGCCAGCAGCTTGGAAGGGACGGACCCGAAGGATACGCAGTATTTT. Protein sequence: CASSLEGTDPKDTQYF.

This clonotype has more than one count but fewer than ten. The chain joins TRBV6-2 or TRBV6-3 to TRBJ1-4; 8 bases fit TRBD1. The CDR3 is 14 residues long. Unmatched junction bases numbered 4, after V lost 5 bases and J lost 5 bases. CDR1 is MNHEY and CDR2 is SVGEGT in the germline V gene. CDR3 residues: CASSTWDRNEKLFF. The CDR3 DNA follows: TGTGCCAGCAGTACCTGGGACAGGAATGAAAAACTGTTTTTT.

This rearrangement joins TRBV13 to TRBJ1-5; D not resolved. The V end was cut by 8 bases, the J end by 8 bases, with 16 bases between. Germline V lookup: CDR1 PRHDT, CDR2 FYEKMQ (reference sequence). The CDR3 has 13 residues. CDR3: CASSTTRRKPQHF. DNA of the CDR3: TGTGCCAGCTCTACCACCCGGCGAAAGCCCCAGCATTTT.

This clonotype was detected ten times or more. The gene calls are TRBV7-2 and TRBJ2-7; D possibly uses TRBD1 or TRBD2 (5 bases each). CDR3 size: 13 residues. V lost 3 bases and J lost 4, with 10 bases in between. The V gene's germline CDR1 is SGHTA and CDR2 FQGNSA. CDR3 amino acids: CASSLSWGYEQYF. DNA of the CDR3: TGTGCCAGCAGCTTGTCTTGGGGGTACGAGCAGTACTTC. The complete variable domain, with remaining parts taken from reference TRBV7-2 and TRBJ2-7, reads GAGVSQSPSNKVTEKGKDVELRCDPISGHTALYWYRQSLGQGLEFLIYFQGNSAPDKSGLPSDRFSAERTGGSVSTLTIQRTQQEDSAVYLCASSLSWGYEQYFGPGTRLTVT.

The chain has TRBV7-6 and TRBJ2-7; D remains ambiguous. From germline, CDR1 is SGHVS and CDR2 FNYEAQ. This CDR3 has 14 amino acids. The V and J ends lost 6 bases and 0 bases respectively, with 12 bases between them. As DNA, the CDR3 is TGTGCCAGCAGTCAGGAATATTCCTCCTACGAGCAGTACTTC. Encoded protein: CASSQEYSSYEQYF.

The chain uses TRBV4-2 and TRBJ2-1; the match to TRBD2 covers 11 bases. The trim removed 4 bases at V and 6 bases at J, leaving 11 bases unmatched. Germline CDR1 reads LGHNA; CDR2 reads YNFKEQ. The CDR3 loop spans 17 amino acids. CDR3 protein: CASSRALAGGPINEQFF. The DNA of the CDR3 is TGTGCCAGCAGCCGGGCCCTAGCGGGAGGTCCTATCAATGAGCAGTTCTTC.

The V call is TRBV10-2, the J call TRBJ2-5, with unresolved D. Trimming left V 3 bases short and J 4 bases short, with 3 bases between. Germline CDR1 WSHSY, CDR2 SAAADI. This CDR3 comprises 11 residues. The CDR3 loop is CASSDGETQYF. CDR3 in DNA: TGCGCCAGCAGTGATGGAGAGACCCAGTACTTC.

The rearrangement links TRBV9 to TRBJ2-7; TRBD2 aligns across 8 bases. The V gene's germline CDR1 is SGDLS and CDR2 YYNGEE. The CDR3 has 15 amino acids. With V trimmed by 3 bases and J by 2 bases, 7 bases remained unmatched. CDR3 sequence: CASSGGRGGPYEQYF. The CDR3, as DNA: TGTGCCAGCAGCGGCGGACGGGGGGGCCCCTACGAGCAGTACTTC. Drawing the rest from reference TRBV9 and TRBJ2-7, the complete variable domain is DSGVTQTPKHLITATGQRVTLRCSPRSGDLSVYWYQQSLDQGLQFLIQYYNGEERAKGNILERFSAQQFPDLHSELNLSSLELGDSALYFCASSGGRGGPYEQYFGPGTRLTVT.